What follows are 24 T cell receptor beta chains derived from one specimen sequenced in a study of CD8+CD57+ T cells in acquired aplastic anemia. The TCR beta profiling, which covered VDJ combination and CDR3 sequence, was carried out using genomic DNA as the template. TCRdb re-derived calls from the reads in MiXCR, one entry per CDR3 protein. The sample contains roughly 180,000 distinct CDR3 sequences, about half of which appear only once. Patients selected for sequencing had displayed CD8+CD57+ cell expansion by flow cytometry. The sequenced sample consisted of sorted CD4+, CD8+, or CD8+CD57+ T cells (not recorded which) from PBMCs. The source of these receptors is a human donor with aplastic anemia.

This clonotype was counted at least ten times. The chain links TRBV12-3 or TRBV12-4 to TRBJ2-7; no clear D. V lost 6 bases to trimming and J lost 6 bases, with 18 bases between them. The CDR3 length is 14 residues. The CDR3 nucleotides are TGTGCCAGCAGCCCCCAAGAGGCTCACCCCGAGCAGTACTTC. Its protein product is CASSPQEAHPEQYF.

The sample holds many counts of this clonotype. V usage is TRBV2 and J usage is TRBJ2-3, with 12 bases matching TRBD2. The V and J ends lost 6 bases and 3 bases, in that order; junction bases with no gene match: 10. CDR1 SNHLY and CDR2 FYNNEI come from the germline V gene. The CDR3 covers 17 residues. Written as DNA, the CDR3 is TGTGCCAGCAGAAGAATCCTAGCGGGGGGGCCGACAGATACGCAGTATTTT. Amino acid sequence: CASRRILAGGPTDTQYF.

The rearrangement uses TRBV29-1 and TRBJ1-6, with 7 bases fitting TRBD1. Germline assignment: CDR1 SQVTM and CDR2 ANQGSEA. V dropped 6 bases and J dropped 6; count of bases not matched to a gene: 5. There are 13 residues in the CDR3. The CDR3 DNA is TGCAGCGTCGGACAGGAGATTAATTCACCCCTCCACTTT. Protein product: CSVGQEINSPLHF.

This clonotype has at least ten counts. The chain combines TRBV6-5 with TRBJ1-6; 10 bases line up with TRBD1. CDR3 length: 14 residues. The germline CDR1 and CDR2 sequences are MNHEY and SVGAGI. With V trimmed by 6 bases and J by 7 bases, 3 bases remained unmatched. CDR3: CASRSGQGNSPLHF. The CDR3 DNA is TGTGCCAGCAGATCGGGACAGGGGAATTCACCCCTCCACTTT.

The rearrangement links TRBV15 to TRBJ2-7; D is undetermined. CDR3 length equals 14 residues. From germline, CDR1 is LNHNV and CDR2 YYDKDF (reference sequence). The V end was cut by 0 bases, the J end by 3 bases, with 9 bases between. Here the CDR3 reads CATSREATSYEQYF. DNA of the CDR3: TGTGCCACCAGCAGAGAAGCGACAAGCTACGAGCAGTACTTC. The full variable domain, completed using reference TRBV15 and TRBJ2-7, is DAMVIQNPRYQVTQFGKPVTLSCSQTLNHNVMYWYQQKSSQAPKLLFHYYDKDFNNEADTPDNFQSRRPNTSFCFLDIRSPGLGDTAMYLCATSREATSYEQYFGPGTRLTVT.

This clonotype has just one count. The chain is built from TRBV10-3 and TRBJ2-7, with TRBD2 identical over 9 bases. The CDR3 loop spans 15 amino acids. V trimming: 6 bases; J trimming: 7 bases; junction bases outside the gene matches: 13. Per the germline V gene, CDR1 is ENHRY and CDR2 is SYGVKD. The CDR3 protein is CAIRGGIAGAGEQYF. CDR3 DNA sequence: TGTGCCATCAGGGGTGGAATAGCGGGAGCGGGAGAGCAGTACTTC.

The chain uses TRBV10-3 and TRBJ2-2; 11 nucleotides line up with TRBD1. This CDR3 comprises 15 residues. J was trimmed by 6 bases and V by 5 bases; bases with no gene match: 5. CDR1 and CDR2 (germline): ENHRY, SYGVKD. CDR3 nucleotide sequence: TGTGCCATCAGTCCTAAGGGACAGGGGGCCGGGGAGCTGTTTTTT. It yields the protein CAISPKGQGAGELFF.

This chain connects TRBV15 to TRBJ2-7; perhaps TRBD1 as D (6 bases). Trimming left V 4 bases short and J 0 bases short, with 13 bases between. Germline values: CDR1 LNHNV, CDR2 YYDKDF (reference sequence). The CDR3 has 15 amino acids. The CDR3 loop reads CATSTPGQTSYEQYF. The DNA for the CDR3 is TGTGCCACCAGCACGCCCGGACAGACCTCCTACGAGCAGTACTTC. Full variable domain (outside the CDR3, taken from reference TRBV15 and TRBJ2-7): DAMVIQNPRYQVTQFGKPVTLSCSQTLNHNVMYWYQQKSSQAPKLLFHYYDKDFNNEADTPDNFQSRRPNTSFCFLDIRSPGLGDTAMYLCATSTPGQTSYEQYFGPGTRLTVT.

The genes are TRBV29-1 and TRBJ1-1; 9 bases are shared with TRBD1. J gave up 4 bases and V 4 bases, and 4 bases lay outside the gene matches. Germline V gene data show CDR1 as SQVTM and CDR2 as ANQGSEA. CDR3 length equals 13 residues. The CDR3 loop reads CSVGTGASTEAFF. In DNA form, the CDR3 reads TGCAGCGTTGGGACAGGGGCGAGCACTGAAGCTTTCTTT.

This clonotype has a count of ten or more. The rearrangement links TRBV9 to TRBJ2-3, with 10 nucleotides matching TRBD2. This CDR3 contains 15 residues. Trimming removed 4 bases from V and 4 bases from J; junction bases left unmatched: 6. Germline values: CDR1 SGDLS, CDR2 YYNGEE. The CDR3: CASSTSGTDSDTQYF. The CDR3 region has the DNA TGTGCCAGCAGCACTAGCGGGACGGATTCAGATACGCAGTATTTT.

The CDR3 region is CASSQGQGHNSPLHF. Here the CDR3 DNA reads TGTGCCAGCAGCCAGGGACAGGGGCATAATTCACCCCTCCACTTT. V and J are TRBV7-2 and TRBJ1-6; TRBD1 aligns across 10 bases. The CDR3 consists of 15 residues. Germline trimming cut 5 bases from V and 5 bases from J; bases unmatched to any gene: 3. Germline loops: CDR1 SGHTA, CDR2 FQGNSA.

The J gene is TRBJ1-2, the V gene TRBV12-3 or TRBV12-4, with D uncertain. The CDR3 is 15 residues long. The V gene lost 1 base and the J gene lost 1 base, with 10 bases spanning the gap. The CDR3 protein is CASSLVGSGNYGYTF. DNA of the CDR3: TGTGCCAGCAGTTTAGTTGGTAGCGGTAACTATGGCTACACCTTC.

The chain is built from TRBV19 and TRBJ2-3; no reliable D call. This CDR3 spans 13 amino acids. CDR1 LNHDA and CDR2 SQIVND come from the germline V gene (reference sequence). Trimming removed 1 base from V and 6 bases from J, with 8 bases in between. CDR3 nucleotides: TGTGCCAGTAGTATAGGTTTGGTCGATACGCAGTATTTT. Protein sequence: CASSIGLVDTQYF.

This clonotype showed up many times. The V gene is TRBV5-8, the J gene TRBJ1-1, with D possibly matching TRBD1 (5 bases). Germline V gene data show CDR1 as SGHTS and CDR2 as YDEGEE. The CDR3 is 15 residues long. Trimming left V 0 bases short and J 7 bases short, with 16 bases between. CDR3 sequence (DNA): TGTGCCAGCAGCTTGGGGGGGTTTCGTGTCAGTGAAGCTTTCTTT. Amino acid sequence: CASSLGGFRVSEAFF.

Comments on this clonotype: A clone one base away is much larger, so this may be a read error. Given the absence of the conserved phenylalanine or tryptophan at the CDR3 end, a read error is likely. This rearrangement joins TRBV7-9 to TRBJ1-4, with D possibly being TRBD1 (5 bases). V shed 5 bases and J shed 8 bases, with 15 bases lying between them. The CDR3 is 14 amino acids. Germline CDR1 and CDR2: SEHNR and FQNEAQ (reference sequence). The CDR3 DNA is TGTGCCAGCAGCCCTGGGCCTAGGGGAGAAAAACTGTTTCTT. Translation: CASSPGPRGEKLFL.

This clonotype occurred many times. The chain recombines TRBV6-5 with TRBJ2-7; no firm D call. This CDR3 has 13 residues. From germline, CDR1 is MNHEY and CDR2 SVGAGI. Trimming took off 2 bases at V and 3 bases at J, with 8 bases between the two ends. This CDR3 is CASSYRASYEQYF. As DNA, the CDR3 is TGTGCCAGCAGTTACAGGGCAAGCTACGAGCAGTACTTC.

Regarding this clonotype: This may come from a read error, since a much larger clone is one base off. The rearrangement joins TRBV5-1 to TRBJ1-4, with 7 bases fitting TRBD1. The CDR3 is made up of 15 amino acids. CDR1 and CDR2 from the germline V gene are SGHRS and YFSETQ. With V trimmed by 4 bases and J by 14 bases, 17 bases remained unmatched. The CDR3: CASSPLRDSGGNLFF. As DNA, the CDR3 is TGCGCCAGCAGCCCACTCCGGGACAGTGGTGGAAACCTGTTTTTT.

This clonotype was counted between two and nine times. The chain links TRBV10-3 to TRBJ1-2; D might be TRBD1 (5 bases). The germline V gene has CDR1 ENHRY and CDR2 SYGVKD. CDR3 length equals 13 residues. V gave up 11 bases and J gave up 5 bases, with 18 bases separating them. The CDR3 sequence: CAASGGGRYGYTF. The DNA of the CDR3 is TGTGCCGCCTCCGGCGGGGGGAGGTATGGCTACACCTTC.

The chain couples TRBV20-1 to TRBJ2-1, with TRBD2 identical over 7 bases. There are 17 residues in the CDR3. CDR1 and CDR2 from the germline V gene are DFQATT and SNEGSKA (reference sequence). Unmatched junction bases numbered 10, after V lost 1 base and J lost 1 base. The DNA of the CDR3 is TGCAGTGCTAGAGTCCGGGGTCTAGCGGTTTCCTACAATGAGCAGTTCTTC. This translates into CSARVRGLAVSYNEQFF.

This chain uses TRBV19 with TRBJ1-1, with a possible D match to TRBD1 (5 bases). Per germline, CDR1 LNHDA and CDR2 SQIVND (reference sequence). The CDR3 is made up of 14 amino acids. V was cut by 1 base and J by 1 base, with 7 bases left in between. This CDR3 reads CASSIGQQNTEAFF. The CDR3 coding sequence is TGTGCCAGTAGTATAGGACAGCAGAACACTGAAGCTTTCTTT. The variable domain in full, completed from reference TRBV19 and TRBJ1-1, reads DGGITQSPKYLFRKEGQNVTLSCEQNLNHDAMYWYRQDPGQGLRLIYYSQIVNDFQKGDIAEGYSVSREKKESFPLTVTSAQKNPTAFYLCASSIGQQNTEAFFGQGTRLTVV.

This clonotype was seen many times. The rearrangement links TRBV20-1 to TRBJ1-1; D unresolved. V was cut by 3 bases and J by 4 bases, with 9 bases left in between. Germline assignment: CDR1 DFQATT and CDR2 SNEGSKA (reference sequence). The CDR3 is 12 residues long. The CDR3, as DNA: TGCAGTGCTAGTAGGACGGGCACTGAAGCTTTCTTT. This gives the protein CSASRTGTEAFF.

A few counts support this clonotype. The rearrangement uses TRBV10-1 and TRBJ2-3; D may correspond to TRBD1 or TRBD2 (5 bases each). V gave up 2 bases and J gave up 2 bases, with 8 bases separating them. The CDR3 is 14 amino acids. The germline V gene has CDR1 WNHNN and CDR2 SYGVQD (reference sequence). The CDR3 spells CASSEGGNTDTQYF. The CDR3 nucleotides read TGCGCCAGCAGTGAGGGGGGTAACACAGATACGCAGTATTTT.

This clonotype was recorded many times. The V and J genes are TRBV5-5 and TRBJ2-7, with 8 positions matching TRBD2. The ends lost 4 bases at V and 2 bases at J; junction bases unmatched: 5. The CDR3 has 14 amino acids. CDR1 SGHKS and CDR2 YYEKEE come from the germline V gene (reference sequence). CDR3 protein: CASSGGGTAYEQYF. CDR3 sequence (DNA): TGTGCCAGCAGCGGCGGGGGGACCGCCTACGAGCAGTACTTC.

This sequence joins TRBV20-1 and TRBJ2-7; a weak D match, TRBD1 (6 bases). The length of the CDR3 is 14 residues. V gave up 6 bases and J gave up 3 bases, with 18 bases separating them. Germline CDR1 is DFQATT and CDR2 is SNEGSKA (reference sequence). CDR3 region: CSAGRDTNNYEQYF. CDR3 nucleotide sequence: TGCAGTGCCGGAAGGGACACCAACAACTACGAGCAGTACTTC.